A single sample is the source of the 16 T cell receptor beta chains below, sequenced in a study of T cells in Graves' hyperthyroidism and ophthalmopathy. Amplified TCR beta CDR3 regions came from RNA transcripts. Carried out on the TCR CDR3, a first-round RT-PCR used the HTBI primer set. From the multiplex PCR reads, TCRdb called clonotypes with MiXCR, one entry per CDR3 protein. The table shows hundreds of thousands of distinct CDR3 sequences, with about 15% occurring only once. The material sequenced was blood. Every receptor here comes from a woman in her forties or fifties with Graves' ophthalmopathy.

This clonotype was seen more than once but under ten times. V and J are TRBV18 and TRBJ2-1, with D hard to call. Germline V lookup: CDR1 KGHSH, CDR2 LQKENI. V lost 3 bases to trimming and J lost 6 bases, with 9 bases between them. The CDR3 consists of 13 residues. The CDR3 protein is CASSPFVGNEQFF. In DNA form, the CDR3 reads TGTGCCAGCTCACCGTTTGTTGGCAATGAGCAGTTCTTC.

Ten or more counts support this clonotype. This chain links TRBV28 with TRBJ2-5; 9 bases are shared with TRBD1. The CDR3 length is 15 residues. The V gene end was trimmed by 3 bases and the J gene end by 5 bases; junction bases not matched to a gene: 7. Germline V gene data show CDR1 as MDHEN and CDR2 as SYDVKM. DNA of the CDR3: TGTGCCAGCAGTTTTGGGACAGGGACCATCGAGACCCAGTACTTC. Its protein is CASSFGTGTIETQYF.

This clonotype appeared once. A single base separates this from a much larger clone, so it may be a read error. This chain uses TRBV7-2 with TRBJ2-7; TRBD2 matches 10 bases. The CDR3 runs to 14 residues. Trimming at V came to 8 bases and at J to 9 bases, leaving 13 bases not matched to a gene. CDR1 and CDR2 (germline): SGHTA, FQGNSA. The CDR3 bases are TGTGCCAGCGGCTCCACTACTAGCGGGAAGGGGCAGTACTTC. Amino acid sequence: CASGSTTSGKGQYF.

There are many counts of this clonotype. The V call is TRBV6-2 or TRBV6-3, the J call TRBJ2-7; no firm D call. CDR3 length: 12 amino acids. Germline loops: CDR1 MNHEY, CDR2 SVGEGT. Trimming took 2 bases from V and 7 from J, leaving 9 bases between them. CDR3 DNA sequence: TGTGCCAGCAGTTACGCCAAGTGGGAGCAGTACTTC. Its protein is CASSYAKWEQYF.

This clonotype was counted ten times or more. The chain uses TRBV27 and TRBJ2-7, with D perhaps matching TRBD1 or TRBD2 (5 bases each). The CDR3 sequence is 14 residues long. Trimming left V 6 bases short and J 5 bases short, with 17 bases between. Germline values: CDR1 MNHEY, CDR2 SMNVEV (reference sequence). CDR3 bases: TGTGCCAGCAGCTGGGCAGGGAGTAGGGACGAGCAGTACTTC. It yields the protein CASSWAGSRDEQYF.

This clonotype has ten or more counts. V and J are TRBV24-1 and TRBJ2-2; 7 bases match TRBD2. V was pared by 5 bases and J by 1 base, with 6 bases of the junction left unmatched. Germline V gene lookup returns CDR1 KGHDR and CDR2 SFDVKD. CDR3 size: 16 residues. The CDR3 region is CATSGGEGKNTGELFF. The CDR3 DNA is TGTGCCACCAGTGGTGGGGAGGGAAAGAACACCGGGGAGCTGTTTTTT.

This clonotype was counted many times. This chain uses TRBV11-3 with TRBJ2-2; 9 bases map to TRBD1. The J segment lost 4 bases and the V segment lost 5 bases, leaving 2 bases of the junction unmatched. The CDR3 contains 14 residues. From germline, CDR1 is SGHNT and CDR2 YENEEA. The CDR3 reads CASSRDRVTGELFF. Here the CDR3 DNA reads TGTGCCAGCAGCCGGGACAGGGTCACCGGGGAGCTGTTTTTT.

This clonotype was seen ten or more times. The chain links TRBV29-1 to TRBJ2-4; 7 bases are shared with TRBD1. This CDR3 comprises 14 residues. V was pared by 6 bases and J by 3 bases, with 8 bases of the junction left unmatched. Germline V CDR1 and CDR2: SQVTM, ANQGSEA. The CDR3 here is CSVTGAGVKNIQYF. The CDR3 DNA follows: TGCAGCGTCACAGGGGCCGGGGTCAAAAACATTCAGTACTTC.

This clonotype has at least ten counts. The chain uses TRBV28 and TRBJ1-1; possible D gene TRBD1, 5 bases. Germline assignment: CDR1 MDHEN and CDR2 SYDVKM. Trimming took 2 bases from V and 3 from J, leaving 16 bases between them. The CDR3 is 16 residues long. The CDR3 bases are TGTGCCAGCAGTTTAAGAGGGAGGCGGGGGGACACTGAAGCTTTCTTT. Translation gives CASSLRGRRGDTEAFF.

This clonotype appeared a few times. The chain's CDR3 is CASSVGESGRALDNEQFF. The CDR3 DNA is TGTGCCAGCAGCGTAGGAGAGAGCGGGAGGGCCTTGGACAATGAGCAGTTCTTC. The V and J genes are TRBV9 and TRBJ2-1; TRBD2 agrees at 10 bases. Germline CDR1 reads SGDLS; CDR2 reads YYNGEE. V lost 0 bases, J lost 5 bases, and 11 bases stayed unmatched. The CDR3 is 18 residues long.

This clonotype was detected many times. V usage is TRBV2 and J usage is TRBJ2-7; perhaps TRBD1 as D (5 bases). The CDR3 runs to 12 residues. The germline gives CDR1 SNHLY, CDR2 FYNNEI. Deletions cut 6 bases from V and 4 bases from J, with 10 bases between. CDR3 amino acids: CASRGEVYEQYF. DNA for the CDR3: TGTGCCAGCAGAGGGGAAGTTTACGAGCAGTACTTC.

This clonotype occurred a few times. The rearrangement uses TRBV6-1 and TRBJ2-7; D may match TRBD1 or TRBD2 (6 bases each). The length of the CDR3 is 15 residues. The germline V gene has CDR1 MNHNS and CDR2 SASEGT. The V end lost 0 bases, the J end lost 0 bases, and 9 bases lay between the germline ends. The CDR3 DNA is TGTGCCAGCAGTGAAGCGGGGGGCACCTCCTACGAGCAGTACTTC. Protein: CASSEAGGTSYEQYF.

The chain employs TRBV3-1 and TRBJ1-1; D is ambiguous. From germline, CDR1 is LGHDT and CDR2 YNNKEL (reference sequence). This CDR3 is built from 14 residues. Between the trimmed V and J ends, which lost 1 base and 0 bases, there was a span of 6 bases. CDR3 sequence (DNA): TGTGCCAGCAGCCAAGCCTGGATGAACACTGAAGCTTTCTTT. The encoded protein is CASSQAWMNTEAFF.

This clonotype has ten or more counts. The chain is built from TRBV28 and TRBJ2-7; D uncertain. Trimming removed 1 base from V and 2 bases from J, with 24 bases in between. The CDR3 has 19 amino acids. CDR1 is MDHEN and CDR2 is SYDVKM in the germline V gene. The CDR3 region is CASSLFLSLHRAVTYEQYF. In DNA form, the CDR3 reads TGTGCCAGCAGTTTATTTCTCTCTCTTCATCGGGCAGTAACCTACGAGCAGTACTTC.

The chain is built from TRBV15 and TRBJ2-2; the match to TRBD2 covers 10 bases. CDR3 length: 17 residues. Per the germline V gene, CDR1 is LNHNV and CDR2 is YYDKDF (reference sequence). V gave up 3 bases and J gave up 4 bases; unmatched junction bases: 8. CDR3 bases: TGTGCCACCAGCAGGGAATTAGCGGGAGGCCTCACCGGGGAGCTGTTTTTT. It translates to CATSRELAGGLTGELFF.

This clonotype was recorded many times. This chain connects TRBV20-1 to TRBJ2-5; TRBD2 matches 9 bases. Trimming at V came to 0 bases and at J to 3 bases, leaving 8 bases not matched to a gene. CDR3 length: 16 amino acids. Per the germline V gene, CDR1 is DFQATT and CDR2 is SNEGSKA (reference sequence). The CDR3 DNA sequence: TGCAGTGCTAGAGAGGCCAGCGGGAGGCTGGAAGAGACCCAGTACTTC. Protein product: CSAREASGRLEETQYF.